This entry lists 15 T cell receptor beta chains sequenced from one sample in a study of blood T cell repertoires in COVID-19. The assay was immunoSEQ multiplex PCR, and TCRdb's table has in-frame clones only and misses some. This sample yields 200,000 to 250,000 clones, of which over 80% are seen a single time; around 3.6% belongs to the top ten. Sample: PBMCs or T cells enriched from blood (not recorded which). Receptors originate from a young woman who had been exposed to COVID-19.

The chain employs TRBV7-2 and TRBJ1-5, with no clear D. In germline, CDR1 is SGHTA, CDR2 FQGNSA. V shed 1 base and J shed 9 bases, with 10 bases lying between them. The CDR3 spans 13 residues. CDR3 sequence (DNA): TGTGCCAGCAGCTTAGGGCCTGCGGGGCCCCAGCATTTT. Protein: CASSLGPAGPQHF.

The CDR3 DNA sequence: TGTGCCAGCAACTCCAGGGGGTTGTGGACTGAAGCTTTCTTT. It specifies CASNSRGLWTEAFF. The chain links TRBV7-2 to TRBJ1-1, with 7 bases lining up with TRBD1. V lost 7 bases to trimming and J lost 5 bases; unmatched junction nucleotides: 10. The CDR3 length is 14 residues. CDR1 is SGHTA and CDR2 is FQGNSA in the germline V gene.

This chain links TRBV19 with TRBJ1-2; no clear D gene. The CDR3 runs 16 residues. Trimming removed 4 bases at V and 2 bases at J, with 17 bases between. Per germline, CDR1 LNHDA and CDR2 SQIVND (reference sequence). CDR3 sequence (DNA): TGTGCCAGTAGTAAAACTTCTTGGTCGGGGAACTATGGCTACACCTTC. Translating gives CASSKTSWSGNYGYTF.

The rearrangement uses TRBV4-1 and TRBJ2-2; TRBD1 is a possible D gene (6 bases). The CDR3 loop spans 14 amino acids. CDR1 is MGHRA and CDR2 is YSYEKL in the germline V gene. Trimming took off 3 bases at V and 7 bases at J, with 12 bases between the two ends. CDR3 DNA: TGCGCCAGCAGCCACCCTGGCAGGGGCGGGGAGCTGTTTTTT. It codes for CASSHPGRGGELFF.

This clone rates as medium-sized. CDR3 bases: TGTGCCAGTAGTATAACGCCCGGGTTTGGCGAGCAGTACTTC. Its protein is CASSITPGFGEQYF. This chain joins TRBV19 and TRBJ2-7; D gene unclear. This CDR3 contains 14 residues. CDR1 is LNHDA, CDR2 SQIVND, per germline (reference sequence). V was cut by 2 bases and J by 6 bases, with 14 bases left in between.

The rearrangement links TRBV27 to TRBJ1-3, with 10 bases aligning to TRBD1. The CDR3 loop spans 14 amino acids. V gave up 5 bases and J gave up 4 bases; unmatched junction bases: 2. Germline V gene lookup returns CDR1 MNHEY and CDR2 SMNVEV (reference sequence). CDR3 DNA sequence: TGTGCCAGCAGTGACAGGGGGCGCGGAAACACCATATATTTT. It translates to CASSDRGRGNTIYF.

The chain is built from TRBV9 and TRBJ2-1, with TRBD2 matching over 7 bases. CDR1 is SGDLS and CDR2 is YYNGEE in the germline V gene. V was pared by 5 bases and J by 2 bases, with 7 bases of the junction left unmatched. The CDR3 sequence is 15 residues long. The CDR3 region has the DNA TGTGCCAGCAGTGTTACGGGACTACCCTACAATGAGCAGTTCTTC. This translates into CASSVTGLPYNEQFF.

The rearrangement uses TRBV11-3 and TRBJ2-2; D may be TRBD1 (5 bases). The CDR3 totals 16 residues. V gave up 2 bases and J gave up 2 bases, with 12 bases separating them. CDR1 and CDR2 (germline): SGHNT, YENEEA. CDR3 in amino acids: CASSLQAWGNTGELFF. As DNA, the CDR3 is TGTGCCAGCAGCTTACAGGCCTGGGGCAACACCGGGGAGCTGTTTTTT.

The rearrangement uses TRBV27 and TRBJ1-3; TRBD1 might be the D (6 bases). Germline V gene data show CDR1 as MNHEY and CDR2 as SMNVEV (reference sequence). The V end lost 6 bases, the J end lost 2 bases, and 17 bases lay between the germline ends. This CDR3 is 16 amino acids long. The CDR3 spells CASSPGAHFPGNTIYF. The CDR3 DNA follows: TGTGCCAGCAGCCCAGGGGCGCATTTCCCTGGAAACACCATATATTTT.

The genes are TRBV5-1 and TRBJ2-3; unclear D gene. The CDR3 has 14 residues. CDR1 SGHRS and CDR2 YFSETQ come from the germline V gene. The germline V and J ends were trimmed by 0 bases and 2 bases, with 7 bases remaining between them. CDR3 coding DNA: TGCGCCAGCAGCTTGGTCGCCTACACAGATACGCAGTATTTT. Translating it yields CASSLVAYTDTQYF.

The CDR3 DNA is TGTGCCAGCAGCGTCGGCCGTCGGCAGGGCGGCTCACCCCTCCACTTT. Amino acid sequence: CASSVGRRQGGSPLHF. V is TRBV9 and J is TRBJ1-6; D is perhaps TRBD1 (5 bases). Germline CDR1 and CDR2: SGDLS and YYNGEE. This CDR3 comprises 16 residues. V lost 2 bases and J lost 10, with 19 bases in between.

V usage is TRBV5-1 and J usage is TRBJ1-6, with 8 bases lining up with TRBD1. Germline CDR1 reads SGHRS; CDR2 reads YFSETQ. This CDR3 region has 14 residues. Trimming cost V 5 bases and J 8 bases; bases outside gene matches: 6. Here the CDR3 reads CASRPMTGDSPLHF. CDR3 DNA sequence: TGCGCCAGCAGGCCTATGACAGGGGATTCACCCCTCCACTTT.

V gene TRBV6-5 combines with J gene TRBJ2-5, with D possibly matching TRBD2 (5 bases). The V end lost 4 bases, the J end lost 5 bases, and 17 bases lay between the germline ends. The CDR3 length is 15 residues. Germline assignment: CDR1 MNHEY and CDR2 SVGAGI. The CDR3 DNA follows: TGTGCCAGCAGTTCCTCCGGACTGAGCGGCGAGACCCAGTACTTC. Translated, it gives CASSSSGLSGETQYF.

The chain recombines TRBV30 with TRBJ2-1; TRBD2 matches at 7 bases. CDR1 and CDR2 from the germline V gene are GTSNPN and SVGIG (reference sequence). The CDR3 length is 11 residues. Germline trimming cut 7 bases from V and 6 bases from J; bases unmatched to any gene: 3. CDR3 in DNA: TGTGCCTCAACGGGGGGCAATGAGCAGTTCTTC. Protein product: CASTGGNEQFF.

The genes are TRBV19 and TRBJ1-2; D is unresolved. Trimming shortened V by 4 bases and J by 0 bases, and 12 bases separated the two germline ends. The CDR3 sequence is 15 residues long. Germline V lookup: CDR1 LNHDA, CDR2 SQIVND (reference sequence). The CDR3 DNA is TGTGCCAGTAGTACCTCGCGGCGAGCTAACTATGGCTACACCTTC. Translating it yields CASSTSRRANYGYTF.